The entry below describes one T cell receptor beta chain. Reprocessing the 5' RACE reads, TCRdb reports a single entry for every CDR3 protein and omits DNA. This table lists some 190,000 distinct CDR3 sequences. This sample is drawn from a study of monozygotic twins with inflammatory bowel disease. The TCR was taken from a human donor with ulcerative colitis or Crohn's disease, or a healthy co-twin of an affected twin (not recorded which). Material for sequencing was blood.

The CDR3 sequence: CASSPLCGGSYEQYF. J is TRBJ2-7 and V is TRBV4-3. The germline CDR1 and CDR2 sequences are LGHNA and YSLEER. There are 15 residues in the CDR3.